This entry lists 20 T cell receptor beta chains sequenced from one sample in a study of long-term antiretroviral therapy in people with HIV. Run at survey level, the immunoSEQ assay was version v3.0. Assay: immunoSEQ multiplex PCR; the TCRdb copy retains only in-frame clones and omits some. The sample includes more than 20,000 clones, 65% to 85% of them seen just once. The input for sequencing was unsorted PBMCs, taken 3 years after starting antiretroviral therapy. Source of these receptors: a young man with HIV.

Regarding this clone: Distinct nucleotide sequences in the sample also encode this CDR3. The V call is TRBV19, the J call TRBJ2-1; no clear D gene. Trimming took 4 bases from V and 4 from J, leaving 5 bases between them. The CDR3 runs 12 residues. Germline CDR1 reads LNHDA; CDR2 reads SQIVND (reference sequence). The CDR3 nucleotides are TGTGCCAGTAGTAACGGATACAATGAGCAGTTCTTC. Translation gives CASSNGYNEQFF.

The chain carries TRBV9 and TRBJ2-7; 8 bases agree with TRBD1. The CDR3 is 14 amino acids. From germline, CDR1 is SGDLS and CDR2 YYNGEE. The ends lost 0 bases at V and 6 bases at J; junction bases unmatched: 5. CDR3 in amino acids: CASSVEWTGSEQYF. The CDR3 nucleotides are TGTGCCAGCAGCGTAGAGTGGACAGGGAGCGAGCAGTACTTC.

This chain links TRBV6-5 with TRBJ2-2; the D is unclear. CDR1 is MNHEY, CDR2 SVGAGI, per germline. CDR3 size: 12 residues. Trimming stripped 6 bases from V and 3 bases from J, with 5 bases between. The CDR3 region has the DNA TGTGCCAGCAGCTCGGACACCGGGGAGCTGTTTTTT. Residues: CASSSDTGELFF.

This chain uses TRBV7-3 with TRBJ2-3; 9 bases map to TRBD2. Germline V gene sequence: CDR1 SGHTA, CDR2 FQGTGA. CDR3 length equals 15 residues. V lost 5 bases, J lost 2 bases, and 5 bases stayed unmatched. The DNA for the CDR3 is TGTGCCAGCAGCCTCTCTAGCGGGGACACAGATACGCAGTATTTT. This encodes CASSLSSGDTDTQYF.

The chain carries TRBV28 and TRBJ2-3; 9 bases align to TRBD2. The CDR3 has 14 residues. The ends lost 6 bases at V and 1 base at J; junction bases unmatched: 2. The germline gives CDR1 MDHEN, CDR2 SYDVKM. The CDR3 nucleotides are TGTGCCAGCAGGGAGCGGGGGGGCACAGATACGCAGTATTTT. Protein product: CASRERGGTDTQYF.

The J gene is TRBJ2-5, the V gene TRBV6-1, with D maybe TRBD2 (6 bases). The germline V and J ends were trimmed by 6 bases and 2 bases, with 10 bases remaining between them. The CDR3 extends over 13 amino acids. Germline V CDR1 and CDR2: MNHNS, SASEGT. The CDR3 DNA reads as TGTGCCAGCAGGGTGGGAGGTCAAGAGACCCAGTACTTC. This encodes CASRVGGQETQYF.

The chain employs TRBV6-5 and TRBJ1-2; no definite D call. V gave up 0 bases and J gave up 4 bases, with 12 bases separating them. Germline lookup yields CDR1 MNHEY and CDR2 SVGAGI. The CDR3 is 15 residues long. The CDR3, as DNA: TGTGCCAGCAGTTACTCGGTGCGATCCGGCTATGGCTACACCTTC. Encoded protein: CASSYSVRSGYGYTF.

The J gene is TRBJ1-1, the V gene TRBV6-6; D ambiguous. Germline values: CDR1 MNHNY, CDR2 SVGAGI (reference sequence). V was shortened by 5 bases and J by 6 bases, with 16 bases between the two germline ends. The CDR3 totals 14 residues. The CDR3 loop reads CASSQNQEDAEAFF. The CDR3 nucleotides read TGTGCCAGCAGTCAGAATCAAGAAGACGCTGAAGCTTTCTTT.

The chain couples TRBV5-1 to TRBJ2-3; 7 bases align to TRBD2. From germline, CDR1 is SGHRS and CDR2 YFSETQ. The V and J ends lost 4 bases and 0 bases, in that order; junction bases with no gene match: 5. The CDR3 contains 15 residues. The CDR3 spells CASSPLATSTDTQYF. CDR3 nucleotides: TGCGCCAGCAGCCCACTAGCGACCAGCACAGATACGCAGTATTTT.

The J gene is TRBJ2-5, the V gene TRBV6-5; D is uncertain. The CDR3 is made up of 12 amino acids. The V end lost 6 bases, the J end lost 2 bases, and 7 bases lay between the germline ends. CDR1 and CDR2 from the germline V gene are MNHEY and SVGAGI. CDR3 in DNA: TGTGCCAGCAGGGCAGCGCAAGAGACCCAGTACTTC. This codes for CASRAAQETQYF.

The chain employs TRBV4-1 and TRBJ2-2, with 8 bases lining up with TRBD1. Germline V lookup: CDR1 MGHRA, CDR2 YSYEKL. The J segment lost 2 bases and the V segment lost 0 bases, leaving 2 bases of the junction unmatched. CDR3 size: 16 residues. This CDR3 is CASSQEDRDNTGELFF. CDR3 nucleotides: TGCGCCAGCAGCCAAGAGGACAGGGATAACACCGGGGAGCTGTTTTTT.

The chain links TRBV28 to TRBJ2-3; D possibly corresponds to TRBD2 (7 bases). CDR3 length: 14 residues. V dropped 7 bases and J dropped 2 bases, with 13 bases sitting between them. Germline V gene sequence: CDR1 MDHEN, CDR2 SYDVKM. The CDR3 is CASIGGANTDTQYF. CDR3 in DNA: TGTGCCAGCATTGGGGGGGCTAACACAGATACGCAGTATTTT.

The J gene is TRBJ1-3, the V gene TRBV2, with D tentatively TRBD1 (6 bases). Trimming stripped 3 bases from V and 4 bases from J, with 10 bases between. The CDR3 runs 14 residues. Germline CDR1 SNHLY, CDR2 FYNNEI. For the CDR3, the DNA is TGTGCCAGCAGTGAGAGGGGGTGGGGAAACACCATATATTTT. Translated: CASSERGWGNTIYF.

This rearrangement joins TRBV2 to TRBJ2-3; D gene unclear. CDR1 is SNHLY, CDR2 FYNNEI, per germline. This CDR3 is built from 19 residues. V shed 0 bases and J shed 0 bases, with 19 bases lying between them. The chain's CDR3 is CASSEALVPESSSTDTQYF. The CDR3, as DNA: TGTGCCAGCAGTGAAGCGCTTGTGCCAGAATCCTCTAGCACAGATACGCAGTATTTT.

Here the CDR3 reads CASSPTGLGTEAFF. The CDR3 coding sequence is TGTGCCAGCTCACCGACAGGGTTGGGCACTGAAGCTTTCTTT. The gene calls are TRBV18 and TRBJ1-1; 7 bases line up with TRBD1. CDR1 is KGHSH and CDR2 is LQKENI in the germline V gene. The V gene end was trimmed by 3 bases and the J gene end by 4 bases; junction bases not matched to a gene: 5. This CDR3 region has 14 residues.

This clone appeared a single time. CDR3 coding DNA: TGTGCCAGCAGTTTCCAGGGATACTACGAGCAGTACGTC. It encodes CASSFQGYYEQYV. The chain has TRBV28 and TRBJ2-7, with a weak D call TRBD1 (5 bases). Trimming took 3 bases from V and 3 from J, leaving 9 bases between them. The CDR3 sequence is 13 residues long. The germline CDR1 and CDR2 sequences are MDHEN and SYDVKM.

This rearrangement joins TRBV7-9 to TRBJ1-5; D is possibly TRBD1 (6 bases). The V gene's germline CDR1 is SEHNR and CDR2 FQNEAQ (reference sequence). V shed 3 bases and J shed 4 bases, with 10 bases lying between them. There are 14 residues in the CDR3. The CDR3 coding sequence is TGTGCCAGCAGCTTCACAGGGCCTAATCAGCCCCAGCATTTT. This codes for CASSFTGPNQPQHF.

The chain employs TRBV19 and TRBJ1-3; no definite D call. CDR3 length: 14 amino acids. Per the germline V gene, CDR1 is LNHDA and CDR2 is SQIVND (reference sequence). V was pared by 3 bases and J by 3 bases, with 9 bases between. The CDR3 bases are TGTGCCAGTAGTATCGGCGTAAGTGGAAACACCATATATTTT. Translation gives CASSIGVSGNTIYF. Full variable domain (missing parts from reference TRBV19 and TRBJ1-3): DGGITQSPKYLFRKEGQNVTLSCEQNLNHDAMYWYRQDPGQGLRLIYYSQIVNDFQKGDIAEGYSVSREKKESFPLTVTSAQKNPTAFYLCASSIGVSGNTIYFGEGSWLTVV.

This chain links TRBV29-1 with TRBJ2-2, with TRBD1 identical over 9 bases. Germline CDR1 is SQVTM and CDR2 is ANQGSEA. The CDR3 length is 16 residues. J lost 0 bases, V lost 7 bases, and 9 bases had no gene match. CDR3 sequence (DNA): TGCAGCGGGAAGACAGGGGGAAGCACGAACACCGGGGAGCTGTTTTTT. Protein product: CSGKTGGSTNTGELFF.

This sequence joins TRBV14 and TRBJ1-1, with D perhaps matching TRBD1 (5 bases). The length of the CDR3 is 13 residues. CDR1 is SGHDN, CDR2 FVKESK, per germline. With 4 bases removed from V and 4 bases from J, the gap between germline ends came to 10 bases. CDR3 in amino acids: CASSPAGSTEAFF. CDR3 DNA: TGTGCCAGCAGCCCCGCAGGGTCCACTGAAGCTTTCTTT.